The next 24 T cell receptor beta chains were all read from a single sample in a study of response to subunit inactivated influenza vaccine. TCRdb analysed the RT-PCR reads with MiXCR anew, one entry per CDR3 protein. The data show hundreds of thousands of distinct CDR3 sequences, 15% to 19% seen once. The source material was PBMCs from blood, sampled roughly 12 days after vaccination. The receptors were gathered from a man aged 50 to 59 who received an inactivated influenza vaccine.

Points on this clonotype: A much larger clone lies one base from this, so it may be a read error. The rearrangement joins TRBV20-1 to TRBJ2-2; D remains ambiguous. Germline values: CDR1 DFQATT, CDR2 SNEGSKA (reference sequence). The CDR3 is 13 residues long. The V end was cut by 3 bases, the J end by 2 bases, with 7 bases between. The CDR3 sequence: CSASPDNTGELFF. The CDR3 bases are TGCAGTGCTAGTCCGGACAACACCGGGGAGCTGTTTTTT.

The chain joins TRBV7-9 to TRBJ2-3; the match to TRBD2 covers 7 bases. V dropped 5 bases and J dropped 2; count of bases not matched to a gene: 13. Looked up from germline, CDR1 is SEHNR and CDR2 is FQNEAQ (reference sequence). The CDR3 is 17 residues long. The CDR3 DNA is TGTGCCAGCAGCCTCATCGAGAGCGGGGATTACACAGATACGCAGTATTTT. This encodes CASSLIESGDYTDTQYF.

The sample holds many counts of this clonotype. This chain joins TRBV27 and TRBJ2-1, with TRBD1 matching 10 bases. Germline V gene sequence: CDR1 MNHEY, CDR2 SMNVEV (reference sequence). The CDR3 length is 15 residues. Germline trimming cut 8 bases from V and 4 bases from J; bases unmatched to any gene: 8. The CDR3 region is CASHTGTGVYNEQFF. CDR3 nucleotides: TGTGCCAGCCATACCGGGACAGGGGTATACAATGAGCAGTTCTTC.

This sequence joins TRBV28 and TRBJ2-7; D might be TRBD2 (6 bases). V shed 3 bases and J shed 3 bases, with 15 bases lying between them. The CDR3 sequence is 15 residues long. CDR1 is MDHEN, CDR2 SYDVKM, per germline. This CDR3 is CASSFGGRILYEQYF. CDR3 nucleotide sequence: TGTGCCAGCAGTTTTGGGGGGAGAATCCTCTACGAGCAGTACTTC.

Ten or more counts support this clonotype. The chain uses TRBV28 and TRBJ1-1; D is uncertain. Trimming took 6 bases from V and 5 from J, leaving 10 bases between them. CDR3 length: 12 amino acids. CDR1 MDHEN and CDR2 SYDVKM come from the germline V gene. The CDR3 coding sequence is TGTGCCAGCAGCCCTTGGAGGACTGAAGCTTTCTTT. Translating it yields CASSPWRTEAFF.

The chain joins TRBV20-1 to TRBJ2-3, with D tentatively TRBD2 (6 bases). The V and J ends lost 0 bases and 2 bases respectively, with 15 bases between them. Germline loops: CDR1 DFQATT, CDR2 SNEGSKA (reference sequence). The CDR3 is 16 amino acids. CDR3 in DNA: TGCAGTGCTAGAGATCTCCGGGACTCCTTCACAGATACGCAGTATTTT. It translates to CSARDLRDSFTDTQYF.

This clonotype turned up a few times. In nucleotides, the CDR3 is TGTGCCAGCAGTTACTTTCTTCTCGCTAGCCCGAGCTCCTACAATGAGCAGTTCTTC. Translation gives CASSYFLLASPSSYNEQFF. The J gene is TRBJ2-1, the V gene TRBV6-2 or TRBV6-3; TRBD2 might be the D (5 bases). Germline CDR1 and CDR2: MNHEY and SVGEGT. V lost 1 base to trimming and J lost 0 bases, with 19 bases between them. This CDR3 has 19 amino acids.

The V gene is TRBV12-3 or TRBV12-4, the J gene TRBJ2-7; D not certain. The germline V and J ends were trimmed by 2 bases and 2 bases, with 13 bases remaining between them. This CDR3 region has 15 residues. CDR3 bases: TGTGCCAGCAGTTTATTAGGGATGCATCCCTACGAGCAGTACTTC. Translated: CASSLLGMHPYEQYF.

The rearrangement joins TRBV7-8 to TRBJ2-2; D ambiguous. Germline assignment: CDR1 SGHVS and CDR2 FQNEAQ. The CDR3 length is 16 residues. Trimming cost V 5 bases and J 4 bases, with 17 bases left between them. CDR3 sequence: CASSPPRLKTTGELFF. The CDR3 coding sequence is TGTGCCAGCAGCCCCCCCCGACTTAAAACCACCGGGGAGCTGTTTTTT.

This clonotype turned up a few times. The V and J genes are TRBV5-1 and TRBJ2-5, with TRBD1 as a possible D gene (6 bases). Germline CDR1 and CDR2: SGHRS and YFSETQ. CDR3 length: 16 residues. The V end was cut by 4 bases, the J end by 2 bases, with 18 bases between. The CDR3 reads CASSHRMGHRQETQYF. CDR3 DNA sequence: TGCGCCAGCAGCCACCGAATGGGACATCGACAAGAGACCCAGTACTTC.

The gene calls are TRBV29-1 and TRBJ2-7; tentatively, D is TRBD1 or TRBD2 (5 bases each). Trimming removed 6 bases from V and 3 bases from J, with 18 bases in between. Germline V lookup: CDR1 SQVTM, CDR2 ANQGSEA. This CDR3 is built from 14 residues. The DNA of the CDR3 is TGCAGCGTAGGTAATAAGGGACGAGACTACGAGCAGTACTTC. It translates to CSVGNKGRDYEQYF.

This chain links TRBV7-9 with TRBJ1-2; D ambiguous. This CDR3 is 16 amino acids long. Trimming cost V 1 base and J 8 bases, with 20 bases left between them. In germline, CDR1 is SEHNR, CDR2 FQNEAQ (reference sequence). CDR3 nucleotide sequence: TGTGCCAGCAGCTTAGTAGTAGGATCGCTGGTCAAAGGCTACACCTTC. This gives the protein CASSLVVGSLVKGYTF.

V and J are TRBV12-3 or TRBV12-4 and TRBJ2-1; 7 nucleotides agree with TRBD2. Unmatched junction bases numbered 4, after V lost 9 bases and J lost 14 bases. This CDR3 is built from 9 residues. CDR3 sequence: CARGTKEFF. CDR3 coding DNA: TGTGCCAGGGGGACTAAGGAGTTCTTC.

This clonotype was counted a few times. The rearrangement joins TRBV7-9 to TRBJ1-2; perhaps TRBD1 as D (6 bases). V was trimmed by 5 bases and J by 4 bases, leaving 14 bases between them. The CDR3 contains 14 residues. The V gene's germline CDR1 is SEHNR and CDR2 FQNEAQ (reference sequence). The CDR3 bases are TGTGCCAGCAGCAGGGGGGATGGGGTCTATGGCTACACCTTC. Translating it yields CASSRGDGVYGYTF.

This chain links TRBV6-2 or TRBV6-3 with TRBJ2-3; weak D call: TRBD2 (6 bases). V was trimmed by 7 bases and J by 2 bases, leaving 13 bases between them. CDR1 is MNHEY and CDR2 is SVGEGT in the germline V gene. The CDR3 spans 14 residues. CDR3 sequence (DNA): TGTGCCAGCAATAAAGGGACTCCCACAGATACGCAGTATTTT. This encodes CASNKGTPTDTQYF.

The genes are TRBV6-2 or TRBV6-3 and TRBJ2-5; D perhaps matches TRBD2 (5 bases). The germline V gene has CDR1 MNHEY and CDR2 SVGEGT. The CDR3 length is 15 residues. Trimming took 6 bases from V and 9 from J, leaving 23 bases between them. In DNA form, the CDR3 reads TGTGCCAGCAGCCCGAGGGTTCTGTTGTCAGATCCCCAGTACTTC. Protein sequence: CASSPRVLLSDPQYF.

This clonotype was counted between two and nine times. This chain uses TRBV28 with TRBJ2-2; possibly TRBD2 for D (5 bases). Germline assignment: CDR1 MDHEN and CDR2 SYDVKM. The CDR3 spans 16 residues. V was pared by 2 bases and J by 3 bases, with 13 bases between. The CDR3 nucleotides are TGTGCCAGCAGTTTAGGAGTCCGGCGGGACACCGGGGAGCTGTTTTTT. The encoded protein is CASSLGVRRDTGELFF. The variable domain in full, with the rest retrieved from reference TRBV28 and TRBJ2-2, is DVKVTQSSRYLVKRTGEKVFLECVQDMDHENMFWYRQDPGLGLRLIYFSYDVKMKEKGDIPEGYSVSREKKERFSLILESASTNQTSMYLCASSLGVRRDTGELFFGEGSRLTVL.

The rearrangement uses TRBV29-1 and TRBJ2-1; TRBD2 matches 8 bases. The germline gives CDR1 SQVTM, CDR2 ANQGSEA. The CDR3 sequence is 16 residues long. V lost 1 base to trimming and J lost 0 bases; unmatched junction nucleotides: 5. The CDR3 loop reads CSVEGAAGGSYNEQFF. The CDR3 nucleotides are TGCAGCGTTGAAGGAGCGGCGGGGGGCTCCTACAATGAGCAGTTCTTC.

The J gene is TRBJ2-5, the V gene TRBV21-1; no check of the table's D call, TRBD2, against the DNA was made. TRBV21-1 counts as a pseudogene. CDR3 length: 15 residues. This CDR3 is CASSKVEGLGETQYF. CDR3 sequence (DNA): TGTGCCAGCAGCAAAGTGGAGGGGCTAGGAGAGACCCAGTACTTC.

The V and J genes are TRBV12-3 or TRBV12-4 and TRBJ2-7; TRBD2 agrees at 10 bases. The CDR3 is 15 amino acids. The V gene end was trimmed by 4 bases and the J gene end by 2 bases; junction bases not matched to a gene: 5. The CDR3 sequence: CASSYGTSATYEQYF. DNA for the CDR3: TGTGCCAGCAGTTACGGGACTAGCGCAACCTACGAGCAGTACTTC.

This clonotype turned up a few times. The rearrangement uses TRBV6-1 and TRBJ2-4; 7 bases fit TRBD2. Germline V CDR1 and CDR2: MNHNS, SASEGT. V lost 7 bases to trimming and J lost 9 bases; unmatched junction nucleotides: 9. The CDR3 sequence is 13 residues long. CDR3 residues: CASKAGNTGIQYF. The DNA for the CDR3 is TGTGCCAGCAAAGCGGGAAACACGGGCATTCAGTACTTC.

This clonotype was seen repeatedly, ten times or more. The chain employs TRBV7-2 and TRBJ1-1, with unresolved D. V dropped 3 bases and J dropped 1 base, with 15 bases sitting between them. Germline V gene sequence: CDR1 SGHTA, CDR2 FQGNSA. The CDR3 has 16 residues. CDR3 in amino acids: CASSFGQGPANTEAFF. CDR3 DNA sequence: TGTGCCAGCAGCTTCGGCCAAGGGCCCGCGAACACTGAAGCTTTCTTT.

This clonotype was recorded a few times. The CDR3 nucleotides read TGTGCCAGCAACCAACTAGCGGGGGGTAAAGAGACCCAGTACTTC. This translates into CASNQLAGGKETQYF. This rearrangement joins TRBV5-6 to TRBJ2-5, with 12 bases that match TRBD2. This CDR3 contains 15 residues. Germline assignment: CDR1 SGHDT and CDR2 YYEEEE. V lost 6 bases, J lost 3 bases, and 6 bases stayed unmatched.

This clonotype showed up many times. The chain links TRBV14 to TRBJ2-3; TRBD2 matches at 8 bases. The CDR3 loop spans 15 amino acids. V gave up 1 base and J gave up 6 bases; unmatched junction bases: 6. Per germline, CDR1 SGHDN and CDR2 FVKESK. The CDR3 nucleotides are TGTGCCAGCAGCCAAGTGGGACTAGTGTCTGATACGCAGTATTTT. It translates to CASSQVGLVSDTQYF.